The TCR beta chain under discussion was sequenced for a study of blood T cell repertoires in COVID-19. As processed by the authors: Scientists estimated how many nucleated cells there were by amplifying reference gene primers. Clones were sequenced by immunoSEQ multiplex PCR, and TCRdb holds only the in-frame ones, with some missing. V and J calls and clone size are those listed in that table; D and trimming were worked out from the DNA. The table has roughly 61,000 clones, roughly 90% seen once. V was clipped by 5 bases and J by 1 base; unmatched bases: 5. CDR3 length equals 15 residues. Germline V gene sequence: CDR1 SGHAT, CDR2 FQNNGV.

This rearrangement joins TRBV11-2 to TRBJ2-5, with 9 bases identical to TRBD2. The sample taken for sequencing was peripheral blood. The source is an older man with acute or convalescent COVID-19. Here the CDR3 reads CASSLGLAIQETQYF. The CDR3 DNA reads as TGTGCCAGCAGCCTGGGACTAGCAATCCAAGAGACCCAGTACTTC.